This entry lists 17 T cell receptor beta chains sequenced from one sample in a study of blood T cell dynamics during melanoma immunotherapy. The repertoire was sequenced with immunoSEQ multiplex PCR; TCRdb's copy has only in-frame clones and lacks some. The top ten clones hold under 9% of a sample with under 20,000 clones, 87% of them seen once. Time point given: week 3, after first cycle of checkpoint inhibitor. The starting material was blood, obtained from a patient treated with checkpoint blockade. The receptors were sampled from a human donor with melanoma.

This chain links TRBV11-3 with TRBJ2-7; D uncertain. The CDR3 contains 13 residues. The germline V gene has CDR1 SGHNT and CDR2 YENEEA. Trimming left V 5 bases short and J 2 bases short, with 10 bases between. DNA for the CDR3: TGTGCCAGCAGCCCCCCCGATGCCTACGAGCAGTACTTC. Protein sequence: CASSPPDAYEQYF.

This chain connects TRBV2 to TRBJ2-3; D is ambiguous. CDR1 SNHLY and CDR2 FYNNEI come from the germline V gene. V was cut by 8 bases and J by 3 bases, with 9 bases left in between. CDR3 length equals 12 residues. CDR3 nucleotide sequence: TGTGCCAGCGGGCCAAGGACAGATACGCAGTATTTT. Its translation is CASGPRTDTQYF.

DNA for the CDR3: TGTGCCAGCAGCCAAGCTCAGGAACCAGATACGCAGTATTTT. The encoded protein is CASSQAQEPDTQYF. The rearrangement joins TRBV4-2 to TRBJ2-3; D ambiguous. The germline CDR1 and CDR2 sequences are LGHNA and YNFKEQ. Trimming cost V 1 base and J 4 bases, with 9 bases left between them. The CDR3 runs to 14 residues.

This clone was seen a single time. This CDR3 is CSGQGRLAGAPDTQYF. The DNA for the CDR3 is TGCAGCGGACAGGGACGACTAGCGGGAGCCCCAGATACGCAGTATTTT. The chain is built from TRBV29-1 and TRBJ2-3, with 12 bases lining up with TRBD2. Germline assignment: CDR1 SQVTM and CDR2 ANQGSEA. Trimming took 7 bases from V and 4 from J; bases not matched to a gene: 12. The CDR3 has 16 amino acids.

The genes are TRBV7-8 and TRBJ2-4; D uncertain. The CDR3 sequence is 16 residues long. The V gene lost 0 bases and the J gene lost 0 bases, with 9 bases spanning the gap. CDR1 is SGHVS and CDR2 is FQNEAQ in the germline V gene. As DNA, the CDR3 is TGTGCCAGCAGCTTAGCGGGAAATTTAGCCAAAAACATTCAGTACTTC. It encodes CASSLAGNLAKNIQYF.

The V call is TRBV7-8, the J call TRBJ2-2; D not certain. CDR1 and CDR2 from the germline V gene are SGHVS and FQNEAQ. The CDR3 has 14 amino acids. V was clipped by 3 bases and J by 9 bases, with 14 bases between them. CDR3 residues: CASSLADISRELFF. CDR3 DNA: TGTGCCAGCAGCTTGGCAGACATTTCCCGGGAGCTGTTTTTT. The complete variable domain, with remaining parts taken from reference TRBV7-8 and TRBJ2-2, reads GAGVSQSPRYKVAKRGQDVALRCDPISGHVSLFWYQQALGQGPEFLTYFQNEAQLDKSGLPSDRFFAERPEGSVSTLKIQRTQQEDSAVYLCASSLADISRELFFGEGSRLTVL.

V gene TRBV7-2 combines with J gene TRBJ1-5; D not resolved. CDR1 SGHTA and CDR2 FQGNSA come from the germline V gene. Trimming stripped 6 bases from V and 4 bases from J, with 19 bases between. The CDR3 consists of 16 residues. CDR3 coding DNA: TGTGCCAGCAGTCAATCAGGACTTAACCTTAATCAGCCCCAGCATTTT. Its protein is CASSQSGLNLNQPQHF.

The chain couples TRBV28 to TRBJ2-7; 10 bases line up with TRBD1. Germline lookup yields CDR1 MDHEN and CDR2 SYDVKM. V was pared by 7 bases and J by 3 bases, with 9 bases of the junction left unmatched. The CDR3 sequence is 15 residues long. The CDR3 reads CASIFLGQGYYEQYF. The CDR3 DNA reads TGTGCCAGCATTTTCTTGGGACAGGGGTACTACGAGCAGTACTTC.

The chain is built from TRBV2 and TRBJ1-2, with D possibly being TRBD1 (5 bases). The CDR3 consists of 14 residues. CDR1 SNHLY and CDR2 FYNNEI come from the germline V gene. Trimming stripped 4 bases from V and 7 bases from J, with 16 bases between. The CDR3 loop is CASSGPQGIGGYTF. CDR3 in DNA: TGTGCCAGCAGTGGTCCCCAGGGAATCGGTGGCTACACCTTC. The variable domain in full, completed from reference TRBV2 and TRBJ1-2, reads EPEVTQTPSHQVTQMGQEVILRCVPISNHLYFYWYRQILGQKVEFLVSFYNNEISEKSEIFDDQFSVERPDGSNFTLKIRSTKLEDSAMYFCASSGPQGIGGYTFGSGTRLTVV.

The gene calls are TRBV5-1 and TRBJ1-3; a weak D match, TRBD1 (5 bases). The V and J ends lost 4 bases and 0 bases respectively, with 11 bases between them. Germline V gene data show CDR1 as SGHRS and CDR2 as YFSETQ. This CDR3 region has 15 residues. The CDR3 DNA reads TGCGCCAGCAGCCGCCGTGGGGCCTCTGGAAACACCATATATTTT. It codes for CASSRRGASGNTIYF.

The CDR3 is CASSSGVNYGYTF. As DNA, the CDR3 is TGTGCCAGCAGCTCAGGGGTTAACTATGGCTACACCTTC. The chain recombines TRBV7-8 with TRBJ1-2; D is possibly TRBD1 (6 bases). Germline CDR1 and CDR2: SGHVS and FQNEAQ. V was shortened by 4 bases and J by 1 base, with 7 bases between the two germline ends. CDR3 length equals 13 residues.

The chain links TRBV2 to TRBJ2-7; no firm D call. The CDR3 consists of 14 residues. CDR1 and CDR2 (germline): SNHLY, FYNNEI. Between the trimmed V and J ends, which lost 2 bases and 6 bases, there was a span of 14 bases. The CDR3: CASSEMGSGIEQYF. Here the CDR3 DNA reads TGTGCCAGCAGTGAAATGGGGTCAGGAATCGAGCAGTACTTC.

This sequence joins TRBV7-2 and TRBJ2-2; D is unresolved. The CDR3 is 16 residues long. Germline CDR1 SGHTA, CDR2 FQGNSA. V lost 4 bases, J lost 6 bases, and 18 bases lay in between. The CDR3 loop reads CASSSPLRHRPGELFF. The CDR3 DNA reads TGTGCCAGCAGCTCCCCCTTAAGGCACCGTCCCGGGGAGCTGTTTTTT.

The genes are TRBV19 and TRBJ2-5; 7 positions match TRBD1. The CDR3 consists of 14 residues. Germline V lookup: CDR1 LNHDA, CDR2 SQIVND (reference sequence). V was clipped by 7 bases and J by 4 bases; unmatched bases: 9. The CDR3 here is CASKTGTQSETQYF. CDR3 nucleotides: TGTGCCAGTAAGACAGGGACGCAATCAGAGACCCAGTACTTC.

To note about this clone: This same CDR3 is encoded by further DNA sequences in the sample. V is TRBV25-1 and J is TRBJ2-7, with D unresolved. V gave up 3 bases and J gave up 0 bases, with 0 bases separating them. The CDR3 consists of 11 residues. Germline V gene data show CDR1 as MGHDK and CDR2 as SYGVNS. The CDR3 is CASSDSYEQYF. The CDR3 region has the DNA TGTGCCAGCAGTGACTCCTACGAGCAGTACTTC.

The chain links TRBV4-2 to TRBJ2-1; D gene unclear. Deletions cut 4 bases from V and 6 bases from J, with 10 bases between. The CDR3 has 13 amino acids. CDR1 and CDR2 (germline): LGHNA, YNFKEQ. The CDR3 DNA sequence: TGTGCCAGCAGCCTATCCCGTTTCAATGAGCAGTTCTTC. Protein sequence: CASSLSRFNEQFF.

The rearrangement links TRBV11-2 to TRBJ1-5; D may be TRBD1 (6 bases). This CDR3 has 14 residues. Trimming stripped 3 bases from V and 5 bases from J, with 11 bases between. Germline V gives CDR1 SGHAT, CDR2 FQNNGV. The CDR3 bases are TGTGCCAGCAGCTTGTGGGGGCCGGATCAGCCCCAGCATTTT. As protein: CASSLWGPDQPQHF.